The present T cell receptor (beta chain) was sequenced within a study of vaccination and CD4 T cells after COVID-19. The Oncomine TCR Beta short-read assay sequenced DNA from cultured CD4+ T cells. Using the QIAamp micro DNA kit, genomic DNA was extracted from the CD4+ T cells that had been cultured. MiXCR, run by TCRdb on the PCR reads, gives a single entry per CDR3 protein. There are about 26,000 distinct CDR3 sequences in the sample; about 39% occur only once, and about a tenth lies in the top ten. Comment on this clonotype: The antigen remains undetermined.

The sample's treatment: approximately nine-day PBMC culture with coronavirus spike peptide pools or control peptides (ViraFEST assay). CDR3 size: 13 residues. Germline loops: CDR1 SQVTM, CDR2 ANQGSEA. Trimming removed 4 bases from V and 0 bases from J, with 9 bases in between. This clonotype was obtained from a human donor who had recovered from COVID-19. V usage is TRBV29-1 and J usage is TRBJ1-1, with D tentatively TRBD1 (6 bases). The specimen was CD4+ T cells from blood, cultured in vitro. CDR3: CSVGRGMNTEAFF. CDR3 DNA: TGCAGCGTTGGAAGGGGGATGAACACTGAAGCTTTCTTT.